Below, 17 T cell receptor beta chains from the same sample are listed, as sequenced in a study of cytomegalovirus exposure and HLA in healthy donors. The study ran its PCR with 60 Vbeta and 13 Jbeta primers. Some clones are missing from TCRdb's copy, which holds only in-frame ones; the method was immunoSEQ multiplex PCR. The top ten clones hold roughly 2.2% of a sample with roughly 90,000 clones, 85% to 90% of them seen once. Sequenced sample: PBMCs. The receptor set was obtained from a man younger than 30 in good health and CMV-seronegative.

The chain has TRBV6-5 and TRBJ1-5, with D possibly matching TRBD1 (6 bases). Deletions cut 5 bases from V and 2 bases from J, with 10 bases between. Germline lookup yields CDR1 MNHEY and CDR2 SVGAGI. The CDR3 has 14 residues. The DNA for the CDR3 is TGTGCCAGCAGTCTCTACAGGGGCAATCAGCCCCAGCATTTT. Translation gives CASSLYRGNQPQHF.

This clone was picked up one time. This sample also contains other DNA sequences that code for the same CDR3. The rearrangement joins TRBV5-1 to TRBJ2-3; D ambiguous. Germline V CDR1 and CDR2: SGHRS, YFSETQ. CDR3 length: 13 amino acids. V lost 0 bases and J lost 3, with 5 bases in between. CDR3 residues: CASSLVGTDTQYF. In DNA, the CDR3 is TGCGCCAGCAGCTTGGTCGGGACAGATACGCAGTATTTT.

The chain uses TRBV2 and TRBJ2-1; TRBD1 matches at 8 bases. With V trimmed by 2 bases and J by 5 bases, 11 bases remained unmatched. CDR1 SNHLY and CDR2 FYNNEI come from the germline V gene. The CDR3 covers 17 residues. For the CDR3, the DNA is TGTGCCAGCAGTGAACTCCCCTCGACAGGGGCAAACAATGAGCAGTTCTTC. Encoded protein: CASSELPSTGANNEQFF.

The count of this clone is one. The chain carries TRBV11-2 and TRBJ1-4, with TRBD1 matching over 10 bases. CDR1 and CDR2 from the germline V gene are SGHAT and FQNNGV. V gave up 5 bases and J gave up 8 bases; unmatched junction bases: 8. CDR3 size: 15 residues. The CDR3 DNA reads as TGTGCCAGCAGCGCCGCCGGGACAGGGGCCGAAAAACTGTTTTTT. Translation gives CASSAAGTGAEKLFF.

The chain combines TRBV15 with TRBJ2-1, with 7 bases aligning to TRBD2. This CDR3 is 13 amino acids long. Germline trimming cut 1 base from V and 9 bases from J; bases unmatched to any gene: 3. Germline V gene lookup returns CDR1 LNHNV and CDR2 YYDKDF (reference sequence). The CDR3 sequence: CATSRGLAGEQFF. The CDR3 nucleotides read TGTGCCACCAGCAGAGGATTAGCGGGTGAGCAGTTCTTC.

The CDR3 nucleotides read TGTGCCAGCAGTGAAGCCCCTTCGGTAGCGGGACGCACCACAGATACGCAGTATTTT. Translated, it gives CASSEAPSVAGRTTDTQYF. The V gene is TRBV6-1, the J gene TRBJ2-3; 8 bases agree with TRBD2. This CDR3 is 19 amino acids long. The V and J ends lost 0 bases and 2 bases, in that order; junction bases with no gene match: 13. Germline V lookup: CDR1 MNHNS, CDR2 SASEGT.

V and J are TRBV6-1 and TRBJ2-7; TRBD1 agrees at 12 bases. CDR1 is MNHNS and CDR2 is SASEGT in the germline V gene. The CDR3 runs to 14 residues. V was clipped by 6 bases and J by 3 bases; unmatched bases: 3. CDR3 in amino acids: CASRGDRGLYEQYF. The DNA of the CDR3 is TGTGCCAGCAGAGGGGACAGGGGGCTCTACGAGCAGTACTTC.

The chain employs TRBV7-3 and TRBJ2-1, with a weak D call TRBD1 (6 bases). Germline CDR1 reads SGHTA; CDR2 reads FQGTGA. The CDR3 loop spans 13 amino acids. V was pared by 3 bases and J by 7 bases, with 10 bases between. CDR3 residues: CASSFGGGNEQFF. DNA of the CDR3: TGTGCCAGCAGCTTTGGGGGCGGGAATGAGCAGTTCTTC. The whole variable domain, remainder taken from reference TRBV7-3 and TRBJ2-1, is GAGVSQTPSNKVTEKGKYVELRCDPISGHTALYWYRQSLGQGPEFLIYFQGTGAADDSGLPNDRFFAVRPEGSVSTLKIQRTERGDSAVYLCASSFGGGNEQFFGPGTRLTVL.

The rearrangement uses TRBV7-2 and TRBJ2-3, with 7 bases lining up with TRBD2. V trimming: 5 bases; J trimming: 6 bases; junction bases outside the gene matches: 2. The CDR3 runs 12 residues. Germline V gene sequence: CDR1 SGHTA, CDR2 FQGNSA. The CDR3 here is CASSRGVDTQYF. CDR3 nucleotides: TGTGCCAGCAGCCGGGGGGTGGATACGCAGTATTTT.

The rearrangement uses TRBV28 and TRBJ2-7; 9 bases map to TRBD2. This CDR3 comprises 17 residues. The junction had 12 bases not matched to a gene; V was cut back by 6 bases and J by 0 bases. Germline V gives CDR1 MDHEN, CDR2 SYDVKM. This CDR3 reads CASRPPGTSFSSYEQYF. CDR3 DNA sequence: TGTGCCAGCAGACCACCCGGGACTAGCTTTAGCTCCTACGAGCAGTACTTC.

The rearrangement uses TRBV19 and TRBJ1-5, with D maybe TRBD1 (6 bases). Germline V lookup: CDR1 LNHDA, CDR2 SQIVND (reference sequence). V was trimmed by 5 bases and J by 2 bases, leaving 10 bases between them. The CDR3 contains 14 residues. CDR3 sequence (DNA): TGTGCCAGTAGTCTGCGACAGGGCAATCAGCCCCAGCATTTT. This gives the protein CASSLRQGNQPQHF. Full variable domain (outside the CDR3, taken from reference TRBV19 and TRBJ1-5): DGGITQSPKYLFRKEGQNVTLSCEQNLNHDAMYWYRQDPGQGLRLIYYSQIVNDFQKGDIAEGYSVSREKKESFPLTVTSAQKNPTAFYLCASSLRQGNQPQHFGDGTRLSIL.

This chain links TRBV5-4 with TRBJ2-7; the match to TRBD2 covers 10 bases. This CDR3 is built from 15 residues. The V gene end was trimmed by 3 bases and the J gene end by 0 bases; junction bases not matched to a gene: 3. The germline CDR1 and CDR2 sequences are SGHNT and YYREEE (reference sequence). The CDR3 DNA reads TGTGCCAGCAGCTCCTCTAGCGGGAGCTCCTACGAGCAGTACTTC. Translating it yields CASSSSSGSSYEQYF.

The chain uses TRBV5-3 and TRBJ1-4; the D gene is possibly TRBD1 (5 bases). TRBV5-3 is an ORF, with its function uncertain. The CDR3 totals 15 residues. Trimming left V 4 bases short and J 0 bases short, with 10 bases between. The CDR3 nucleotides read TGTGCCAGAAGCAGCCCAGGGTCAACTAATGAAAAACTGTTTTTT. Encoded protein: CARSSPGSTNEKLFF.

This chain joins TRBV5-1 and TRBJ2-7, with TRBD2 matching 10 bases. Per the germline V gene, CDR1 is SGHRS and CDR2 is YFSETQ. V lost 2 bases and J lost 4; bases outside the gene matches: 12. This CDR3 has 17 residues. CDR3: CASSLGGTLAGVYEQYF. For the CDR3, the DNA is TGCGCCAGCAGCTTAGGGGGAACCCTAGCGGGAGTATACGAGCAGTACTTC. The full variable domain, with the rest looked up from reference TRBV5-1 and TRBJ2-7, is KAGVTQTPRYLIKTRGQQVTLSCSPISGHRSVSWYQQTPGQGLQFLFEYFSETQRNKGNFPGRFSGRQFSNSRSEMNVSTLELGDSALYLCASSLGGTLAGVYEQYFGPGTRLTVT.

A single count supports this clone. The chain employs TRBV7-2 and TRBJ2-5; D is perhaps TRBD2 (6 bases). The CDR3 spans 14 residues. V was trimmed by 1 base and J by 4 bases, leaving 10 bases between them. Germline V lookup: CDR1 SGHTA, CDR2 FQGNSA. The DNA of the CDR3 is TGTGCCAGCAGCTTAGAGGCGGGACGAGAGACCCAGTACTTC. Residues: CASSLEAGRETQYF.

The chain joins TRBV4-2 to TRBJ2-3; the D is unclear. This CDR3 has 16 residues. The germline V gene encodes CDR1 LGHNA and CDR2 YNFKEQ. The ends were cut back, 0 bases at V and 0 bases at J, with 10 bases in the middle. The CDR3 DNA sequence: TGTGCCAGCAGCCAAGATTCGGGTACTAGCACAGATACGCAGTATTTT. It translates to CASSQDSGTSTDTQYF.

The chain links TRBV6-5 to TRBJ1-5; D is perhaps TRBD1 (5 bases). This CDR3 contains 15 residues. V was trimmed by 2 bases and J by 0 bases, leaving 8 bases between them. CDR1 is MNHEY, CDR2 SVGAGI, per germline. In nucleotides, the CDR3 is TGTGCCAGCAGTTACCGACAGTATAGCAATCAGCCCCAGCATTTT. Encoded protein: CASSYRQYSNQPQHF.